The 13 T cell receptor beta chains listed next were all sequenced from one sample in a study of blood T cell repertoires in COVID-19. The data were produced by immunoSEQ multiplex PCR, yet TCRdb's version contains in-frame clones alone and is incomplete. The sample includes over 20,000 clones, approximately 77% of them seen just once. What was sequenced was peripheral blood. The receptor source for this set is a human donor in a cohort sampled during active COVID-19.

This clone was detected only once. The genes are TRBV28 and TRBJ2-6, with a tentative D call TRBD1 (5 bases). The CDR3 length is 15 residues. The V and J ends lost 5 bases and 2 bases respectively, with 10 bases between them. Germline V lookup: CDR1 MDHEN, CDR2 SYDVKM. The CDR3 is CASSEARAGANVLTF. Written as DNA, the CDR3 is TGTGCCAGCAGTGAAGCCAGGGCTGGGGCCAACGTCCTGACTTTC.

This CDR3 is CASSQDTVNQPQHF. The CDR3 DNA reads TGTGCCAGCAGCCAAGATACGGTCAACCAGCCCCAGCATTTT. The chain employs TRBV3-1 (or the pseudogene TRBV3-2) and TRBJ1-5, with no clear D. Germline V gene lookup returns CDR1 LGHDT and CDR2 YNNKEL (reference sequence). There are 14 residues in the CDR3. V shed 0 bases and J shed 7 bases, with 10 bases lying between them.

The chain has TRBV11-3 and TRBJ2-7; 10 nucleotides agree with TRBD2. The CDR3 totals 13 residues. The trim removed 6 bases at V and 7 bases at J, leaving 6 bases unmatched. Germline loops: CDR1 SGHNT, CDR2 YENEEA. CDR3 nucleotide sequence: TGTGCCAGCAGTCCTAAGCGGGAGGGTGAGCAGTACTTC. Residues: CASSPKREGEQYF. The full variable domain, rest sourced from reference TRBV11-3 and TRBJ2-7, is EAGVVQSPRYKIIEKKQPVAFWCNPISGHNTLYWYLQNLGQGPELLIRYENEEAVDDSQLPKDRFSAERLKGVDSTLKIQPAELGDSAVYLCASSPKREGEQYFGPGTRLTVT.

The chain carries TRBV14 and TRBJ2-5; 12 bases are a match to TRBD1. The CDR3 is made up of 15 amino acids. V trimming: 4 bases; J trimming: 5 bases; junction bases outside the gene matches: 5. The germline CDR1 and CDR2 sequences are SGHDN and FVKESK. The CDR3 sequence: CASSRGTGGWETQYF. CDR3 nucleotide sequence: TGTGCCAGCAGCCGCGGGACAGGGGGCTGGGAGACCCAGTACTTC.

The V gene is TRBV5-1, the J gene TRBJ1-4; D not resolved. The CDR3 spans 14 residues. V was cut by 2 bases and J by 8 bases, with 13 bases left in between. The germline V gene encodes CDR1 SGHRS and CDR2 YFSETQ. The CDR3 nucleotides read TGCGCCAGCAGCTTCGGGGAGAACCGGGAAAAACTGTTTTTT. Protein product: CASSFGENREKLFF.

This chain connects TRBV18 to TRBJ2-2, with a weak D call TRBD1 (6 bases). The length of the CDR3 is 14 residues. From germline, CDR1 is KGHSH and CDR2 LQKENI. Trimming removed 10 bases at V and 5 bases at J, with 17 bases between. The CDR3 protein is CATRDTPQTGELFF. CDR3 bases: TGTGCCACCCGGGACACTCCTCAGACCGGGGAGCTGTTTTTT.

The rearrangement joins TRBV7-2 to TRBJ2-2; TRBD1 might be the D (6 bases). CDR1 and CDR2 from the germline V gene are SGHTA and FQGNSA. Trimming pared 7 bases from V and 1 base from J, leaving 13 bases between. This CDR3 has 15 amino acids. CDR3 protein: CASTLGAQNTGELFF. The CDR3 DNA is TGTGCCAGCACCCTGGGGGCCCAGAACACCGGGGAGCTGTTTTTT.

The genes are TRBV6-4 and TRBJ2-1; D gene unclear. Trimming stripped 2 bases from V and 7 bases from J, with 9 bases between. This CDR3 comprises 13 residues. Germline lookup yields CDR1 MRHNA and CDR2 SNTAGT. The CDR3 loop reads CASSDDFYNEQFF. The CDR3 bases are TGTGCCAGCAGTGACGACTTCTATAATGAGCAGTTCTTC.

The chain recombines TRBV7-2 with TRBJ1-3; 7 positions match TRBD1. The CDR3 runs 17 residues. J was trimmed by 0 bases and V by 4 bases; bases with no gene match: 9. Germline CDR1 SGHTA, CDR2 FQGNSA. In DNA, the CDR3 is TGTGCCAGCAGCTCCAGACAGGGCCGGAGCTCTGGAAACACCATATATTTT. It translates to CASSSRQGRSSGNTIYF.

The chain joins TRBV9 to TRBJ1-2; D call uncertain. The germline gives CDR1 SGDLS, CDR2 YYNGEE. V lost 0 bases and J lost 10, with 16 bases in between. The length of the CDR3 is 14 residues. CDR3 sequence: CASSVESLPTYYTF. The CDR3 DNA reads TGTGCCAGCAGCGTAGAAAGCCTCCCGACTTACTACACCTTC.

This rearrangement joins TRBV5-6 to TRBJ2-3, with D possibly being TRBD1 (6 bases). The germline V and J ends were trimmed by 7 bases and 1 base, with 13 bases remaining between them. The CDR3 length is 14 residues. Germline V gene data show CDR1 as SGHDT and CDR2 as YYEEEE. The CDR3 loop is CASRGTGRTDTQYF. The DNA for the CDR3 is TGTGCCAGCCGGGGAACAGGGCGCACAGATACGCAGTATTTT.

The V gene is TRBV7-2, the J gene TRBJ1-1; TRBD1 matches 8 bases. The trim removed 5 bases at V and 6 bases at J, leaving 11 bases unmatched. The CDR3 consists of 15 residues. From germline, CDR1 is SGHTA and CDR2 FQGNSA. The CDR3 bases are TGTGCCAGCAGCCAAGACAGGGGAAAACTCGCTGAAGCTTTCTTT. This translates into CASSQDRGKLAEAFF.

CDR3 sequence reads: CASSKAGGREQFF. Here the CDR3 DNA reads TGTGCCAGCAGCAAAGCGGGGGGCCGGGAGCAGTTCTTC. The rearrangement links TRBV6-5 to TRBJ2-1, with 9 bases fitting TRBD2. J lost 10 bases, V lost 6 bases, and 7 bases had no gene match. CDR3 length: 13 residues. In germline, CDR1 is MNHEY, CDR2 SVGAGI.